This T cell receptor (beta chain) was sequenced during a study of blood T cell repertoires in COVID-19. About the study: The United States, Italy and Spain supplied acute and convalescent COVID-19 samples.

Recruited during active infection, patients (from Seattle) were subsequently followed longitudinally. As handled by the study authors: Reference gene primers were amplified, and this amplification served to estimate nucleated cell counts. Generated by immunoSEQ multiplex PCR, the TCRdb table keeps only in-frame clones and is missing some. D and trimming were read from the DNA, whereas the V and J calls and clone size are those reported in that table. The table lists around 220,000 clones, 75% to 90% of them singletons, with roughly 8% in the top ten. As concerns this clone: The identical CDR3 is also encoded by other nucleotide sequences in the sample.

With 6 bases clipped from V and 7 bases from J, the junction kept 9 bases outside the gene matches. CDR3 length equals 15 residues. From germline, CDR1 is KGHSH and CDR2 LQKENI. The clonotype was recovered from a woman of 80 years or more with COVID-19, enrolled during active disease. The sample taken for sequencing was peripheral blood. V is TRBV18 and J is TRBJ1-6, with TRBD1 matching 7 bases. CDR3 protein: CASSPSNRGNSPLHF. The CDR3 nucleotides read TGTGCCAGCTCCCCGAGTAACAGGGGAAATTCACCCCTCCACTTT. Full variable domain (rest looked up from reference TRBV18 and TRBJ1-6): NAGVMQNPRHLVRRRGQEARLRCSPMKGHSHVYWYRQLPEEGLKFMVYLQKENIIDESGMPKERFSAEFPKEGPSILRIQQVVRGDSAAYFCASSPSNRGNSPLHFGNGTRLTVT.